This T cell receptor beta chain was recorded in a study of cytomegalovirus exposure and HLA in healthy donors. Study findings and constraints: Reportedly, a later analysis found an Asian-associated ancestry cluster had fewer N-insertions than the approximately 670-donor mean. A classifier reportedly called cytomegalovirus status with high sensitivity and specificity.

V was shortened by 0 bases and J by 9 bases, with 24 bases between the two germline ends. The CDR3 runs 17 residues. CDR1 LGHNA and CDR2 YSLEER come from the germline V gene. Worth noting for this clone: Its specificity is unknown.

The PCR contained 60 Vbeta and 13 Jbeta primers. Sequenced by immunoSEQ multiplex PCR; TCRdb stores in-frame clones only, minus some. The sample holds roughly 200,000 clones, approximately 80% seen once. This TCR was sampled from a woman under 30 in good health and CMV-seronegative. The chain couples TRBV4-3 to TRBJ2-7, with a possible D match to TRBD2 (6 bases). Sample: PBMCs. The CDR3 loop is CASSQEESGATGMVQYF. As DNA, the CDR3 is TGCGCCAGCAGCCAAGAGGAGTCGGGAGCCACCGGGATGGTGCAGTACTTC.